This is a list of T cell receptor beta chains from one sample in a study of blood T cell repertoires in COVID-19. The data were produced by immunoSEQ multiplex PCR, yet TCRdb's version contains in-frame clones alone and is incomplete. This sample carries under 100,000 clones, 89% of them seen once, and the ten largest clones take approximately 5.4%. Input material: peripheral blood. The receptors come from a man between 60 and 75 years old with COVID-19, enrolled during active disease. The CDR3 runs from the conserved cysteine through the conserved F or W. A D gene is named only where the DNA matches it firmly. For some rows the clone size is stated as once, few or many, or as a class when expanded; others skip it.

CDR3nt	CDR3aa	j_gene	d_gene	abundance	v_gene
TGTGCCAGTAGTATAGGGACAGGGGGTCACGGCGAGCAGTACTTC	CASSIGTGGHGEQYF	TRBJ2-7	TRBD1	NA	TRBV19
TGTGCCAGCAGCTTAGATGAGGGTAACTATGGCTACACCTTC	CASSLDEGNYGYTF	TRBJ1-2	NA	NA	TRBV11-3
TGTGCCAGCAGCCCCGGGACAGGGGCCTCCTGGACCTTC	CASSPGTGASWTF	TRBJ1-2	TRBD1	NA	TRBV7-3
TGTGCCAGCAGTTTTAGCGGGAGGGAAACAGATACGCAGTATTTT	CASSFSGRETDTQYF	TRBJ2-3	TRBD2	NA	TRBV7-9
TGCGCCAGCAGCCAAGGAGGAGCCGAGTCTGGGGCCAACGTCCTGACTTTC	CASSQGGAESGANVLTF	TRBJ2-6	NA	NA	TRBV4-3
TGTGCCAGCAGTATATCAGTGAATCAGCCCCAGCATTTT	CASSISVNQPQHF	TRBJ1-5	NA	NA	TRBV6-5
TGTGCCAGCAGCGAGAGCCCGTCCCAGGGGGCCTTCGGGGAGCTGTTTTTT	CASSESPSQGAFGELFF	TRBJ2-2	TRBD1	NA	TRBV3-1/TRBV3-2
TGTGCCAGCAGCTGGGCAGGGGAGACCCAGTACTTC	CASSWAGETQYF	TRBJ2-5	NA	NA	TRBV28
TGTGCCAGCAGTTATTCTCTACAAGCGGGGGACGAGCAGTACTTC	CASSYSLQAGDEQYF	TRBJ2-7	TRBD2	NA	TRBV6-5
TGTGCCAGCAGTGAATATCTCCTAGCGGGAGTGAACACCGGGGAGCTGTTTTTT	CASSEYLLAGVNTGELFF	TRBJ2-2	TRBD2	NA	TRBV25-1
TGTGCCAGCACCAGGACAGGGGCGTACGAGCAGTACTTC	CASTRTGAYEQYF	TRBJ2-7	TRBD1	NA	TRBV6-5
TGCAGCGTTCGACAGGGGGCTGAGAAGAACACTGAAGCTTTCTTT	CSVRQGAEKNTEAFF	TRBJ1-1	TRBD1	NA	TRBV29-1
TGTGCCAGCAGTCCCGACAGATTCTCCTACAATGAGCAGTTCTTC	CASSPDRFSYNEQFF	TRBJ2-1	NA	NA	TRBV2
TGTGCCAGCAGCCACCCCGCGGGGCAGAGCGAGCAGTACTTC	CASSHPAGQSEQYF	TRBJ2-7	NA	NA	TRBV3-1/TRBV3-2
TGTGCCAGCAGTTTTCGGGACAGCTATGGCTACACCTTC	CASSFRDSYGYTF	TRBJ1-2	TRBD1	NA	TRBV12-3/TRBV12-4
TGTGCCACAGGAGGGACAGAGCCCACCGGGGAGCTGTTTTTT	CATGGTEPTGELFF	TRBJ2-2	NA	NA	TRBV24-1
TGTGCCAGCAGTTTAGGGGACATTTTGCATGCCGGTAATTCACCCCTCCACTTT	CASSLGDILHAGNSPLHF	TRBJ1-6	NA	NA	TRBV28
TGTGCTAGTGGACAAGACTCCTACGAGCAGTACTTC	CASGQDSYEQYF	TRBJ2-7	NA	once	TRBV12-5
TGTGCCAGCAGCCAAGCTGCGACAGCGAATAGTGGCTACACCTTC	CASSQAATANSGYTF	TRBJ1-2	NA	NA	TRBV3-1/TRBV3-2
TGTGCCAGCAGTTACAACAGGGGTCTCTTTGGAAACACCATATATTTT	CASSYNRGLFGNTIYF	TRBJ1-3	TRBD1	NA	TRBV6-5
TGCAGTGCTAGTTGGGGGGTCAGTGGCTACACCTTC	CSASWGVSGYTF	TRBJ1-2	NA	few	TRBV20-1
TGTGCCAGCAGTTTATTAAAACAGCTAAATGAAAAACTGTTTTTT	CASSLLKQLNEKLFF	TRBJ1-4	NA	NA	TRBV28
TGTGCCAGCAGAGAGGGTATTCCTCCCTACAATGAGCAGTTCTTC	CASREGIPPYNEQFF	TRBJ2-1	NA	NA	TRBV2
TGTGCCAGCAGGGACAGGGCGAACACTGAAGCTTTCTTT	CASRDRANTEAFF	TRBJ1-1	TRBD1	NA	TRBV25-1
TGTGCCAGCCTGGGACAGGAGAACACTGAAGCTTTCTTT	CASLGQENTEAFF	TRBJ1-1	TRBD1	NA	TRBV6-4